What follows describes a single T cell receptor (beta chain). Its antigen is unidentified. Germline-derived CDR1 and CDR2 are LNHDA and SQIVND (reference sequence). J was trimmed by 2 bases and V by 11 bases; bases with no gene match: 8. There are 13 residues in the CDR3. The data belong to a study of OX40 agonist ivuxolimab in advanced cancers. Study-wide background: Ivuxolimab, an agonist antibody against OX40 (CD134), was given to patients. Ivuxolimab, which patients received intravenously every 2 weeks, was dosed at 0.01 to 10 mg/kg. Notes on the study in general: By week 6 at 0.1 to 3.0 mg/kg, blood CD4+ and CD8+ T cells had expanded clonally. The 0.1-3.0 mg/kg partial responders had among the lowest clonal expansion.

The table came from immunoSEQ multiplex PCR; TCRdb's copy has only in-frame clones and leaves some out. The sample contains tens of thousands of clones, around 84% of which appear only once. The J gene is TRBJ2-7, the V gene TRBV19; 8 bases are shared with TRBD1. Material: CD4+ or CD8+ T cells sorted from blood, obtained in a trial of the OX40 agonist ivuxolimab. This clonotype originated in an adult with an advanced solid tumor such as melanoma, head and neck, liver or kidney cancer. CDR3 DNA sequence: TGTGCCTCTCCGAGACAGGGGCCCTACGAGCAGTACGTC. Translated, it gives CASPRQGPYEQYV.